Each of the 12 T cell receptor beta chains below was sequenced from the same sample in a study of CD8 T cells in Susac syndrome. An input of about 0.5 to 1 ug of RNA was subjected to reverse transcription using random hexamers. TCRdb ran MiXCR on the immunoSEQ multiplex PCR reads and lists one entry per CDR3 protein. The table has 200,000 or so distinct CDR3 sequences, about 95% seen once. The sequenced sample consisted of CD4+ T cells from PBMCs. All receptors derive from a human donor with multiple sclerosis.

The genes are TRBV4-1 and TRBJ2-1; TRBD2 matches at 10 bases. CDR3 length: 18 residues. Germline lookup yields CDR1 MGHRA and CDR2 YSYEKL. The V segment lost 3 bases and the J segment 7 bases; nucleotides outside the gene matches: 15. This CDR3 is CASSQLTLLAGKVNEQFF. The CDR3, as DNA: TGCGCCAGCAGCCAGCTAACACTACTAGCGGGAAAAGTGAATGAGCAGTTCTTC.

This chain links TRBV27 with TRBJ2-2, with D unclear. V lost 6 bases to trimming and J lost 1 base, with 18 bases between them. The CDR3 is 17 amino acids. CDR1 is MNHEY and CDR2 is SMNVEV in the germline V gene (reference sequence). This CDR3 is CASSPYSSPKNTGELFF. The CDR3 DNA sequence: TGTGCCAGCAGCCCCTACTCCTCCCCGAAGAACACCGGGGAGCTGTTTTTT.

The chain couples TRBV20-1 to TRBJ1-1; D remains ambiguous. V lost 3 bases and J lost 1, with 9 bases in between. The CDR3 extends over 13 amino acids. CDR1 is DFQATT and CDR2 is SNEGSKA in the germline V gene (reference sequence). Here the CDR3 reads CSARSGENTEAFF. The DNA of the CDR3 is TGCAGTGCTAGGAGCGGGGAGAACACTGAAGCTTTCTTT.

This rearrangement joins TRBV9 to TRBJ2-5; TRBD1 matches at 7 bases. This CDR3 contains 14 residues. V trimming: 4 bases; J trimming: 1 base; junction bases outside the gene matches: 4. Germline-derived CDR1 and CDR2 are SGDLS and YYNGEE. In nucleotides, the CDR3 is TGTGCCAGCAGCACCCGGGACAGCCAAGAGACCCAGTACTTC. This translates into CASSTRDSQETQYF.

V usage is TRBV29-1 and J usage is TRBJ2-7; 11 bases fit TRBD2. With 8 bases clipped from V and 5 bases from J, the junction kept 5 bases outside the gene matches. The V gene's germline CDR1 is SQVTM and CDR2 ANQGSEA. There are 12 residues in the CDR3. The CDR3 bases are TGCAGCACCACTAGCGGGAGCCACGAGCAGTACTTC. It translates to CSTTSGSHEQYF.

The genes are TRBV30 and TRBJ1-2; D uncertain. The CDR3 runs 14 residues. Trimming pared 0 bases from V and 4 bases from J, leaving 12 bases between. Per the germline V gene, CDR1 is GTSNPN and CDR2 is SVGIG (reference sequence). DNA of the CDR3: TGTGCCTGGAGTGTGGTCAGCTCTCCCTATGGCTACACCTTC. It is translated as CAWSVVSSPYGYTF.

The CDR3 region has the DNA TGTGCCACCAGCAGCCGTACATCCGGGACTGCTCTCACCTTC. It yields the protein CATSSRTSGTALTF. The genes are TRBV15 and TRBJ1-2; D is perhaps TRBD1 (5 bases). CDR3 length: 14 residues. Trimming took 3 bases from V and 13 from J, leaving 21 bases between them. Germline V gene data show CDR1 as LNHNV and CDR2 as YYDKDF (reference sequence).

CDR3 coding DNA: TGTGCCAGCACCTCAACTCTAGGGGGGAACTACGAGCAGTACTTC. Translated, it gives CASTSTLGGNYEQYF. The chain recombines TRBV6-6 with TRBJ2-7; D may correspond to TRBD1 or TRBD2 (6 bases each). V gave up 7 bases and J gave up 3 bases, with 19 bases separating them. This CDR3 is 15 amino acids long. CDR1 is MNHNY, CDR2 SVGAGI, per germline (reference sequence).

The rearrangement joins TRBV20-1 to TRBJ2-7, with D perhaps matching TRBD1 or TRBD2 (5 bases each). Germline V lookup: CDR1 DFQATT, CDR2 SNEGSKA (reference sequence). The CDR3 consists of 11 residues. The germline V and J ends were trimmed by 6 bases and 6 bases, with 12 bases remaining between them. Here the CDR3 DNA reads TGCAGTGCAGTCCGGGGACCCGAGCAGTACTTC. Translated: CSAVRGPEQYF.

CDR3 bases: TGTGCCTGGAGTGTCAGGCCGCCCAGAGCTTTCTTT. Encoded protein: CAWSVRPPRAFF. The chain is built from TRBV30 and TRBJ1-1, with D uncertain. The ends were cut back, 0 bases at V and 10 bases at J, with 12 bases in the middle. CDR1 is GTSNPN and CDR2 is SVGIG in the germline V gene (reference sequence). This CDR3 is 12 amino acids long.

The CDR3 region is CAWSVTGGNQPQHF. In nucleotides, the CDR3 is TGTGCCTGGAGTGTAACCGGGGGCAATCAGCCCCAGCATTTT. The V call is TRBV30, the J call TRBJ1-5; D ambiguous. Germline V gives CDR1 GTSNPN, CDR2 SVGIG (reference sequence). V shed 0 bases and J shed 2 bases, with 8 bases lying between them. The CDR3 contains 14 residues.

The chain joins TRBV20-1 to TRBJ2-1; 14 nucleotides agree with TRBD2. There are 15 residues in the CDR3. Trimming cost V 8 bases and J 7 bases; bases outside gene matches: 10. CDR1 and CDR2 from the germline V gene are DFQATT and SNEGSKA (reference sequence). CDR3 amino acids: CSSRGTSGGGNEQFF. CDR3 in DNA: TGCAGTTCGCGAGGGACTAGCGGGGGTGGTAATGAGCAGTTCTTC.